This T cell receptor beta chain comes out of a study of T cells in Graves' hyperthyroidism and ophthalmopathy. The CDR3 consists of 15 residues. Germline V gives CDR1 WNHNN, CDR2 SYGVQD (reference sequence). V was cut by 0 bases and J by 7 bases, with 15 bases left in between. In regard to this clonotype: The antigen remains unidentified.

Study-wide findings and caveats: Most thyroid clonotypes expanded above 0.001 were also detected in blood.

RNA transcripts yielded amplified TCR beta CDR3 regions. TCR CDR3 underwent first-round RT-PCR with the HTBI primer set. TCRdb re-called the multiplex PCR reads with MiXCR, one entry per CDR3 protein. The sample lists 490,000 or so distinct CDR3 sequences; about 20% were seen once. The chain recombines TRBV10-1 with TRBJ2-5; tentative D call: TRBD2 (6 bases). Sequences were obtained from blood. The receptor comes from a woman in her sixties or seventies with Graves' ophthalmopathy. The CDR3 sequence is CASSESGGPLRTQYF. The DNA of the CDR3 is TGCGCCAGCAGTGAGTCGGGAGGACCGCTACGGACCCAGTACTTC.